This T cell receptor (beta chain) comes out of a study of blood T cells in healthy people across ages. The CDR3 is 13 residues long. The germline V gene encodes CDR1 SGHDT and CDR2 YYEEEE. Trimming pared 4 bases from V and 2 bases from J, leaving 10 bases between. Alongside a J-beta primer mix, a sample-barcoded 5' primer served in a second PCR lasting about 7 to 11 cycles. TCRdb used MiXCR to reprocess the 5' RACE reads, holding one entry per CDR3 protein. The table lists approximately 770,000 distinct CDR3 sequences, about 62% of them singletons, with over 20% in the top ten. The sequenced sample consisted of blood. This clonotype was sampled from a man younger than 45 in good health. The chain has TRBV5-6 and TRBJ2-7; D remains ambiguous. CDR3: CASSNLGAYEQYF. CDR3 coding DNA: TGTGCCAGCAGCAACCTAGGTGCCTACGAGCAGTACTTC. The full variable domain, rest sourced from reference TRBV5-6 and TRBJ2-7, is DAGVTQSPTHLIKTRGQQVTLRCSPKSGHDTVSWYQQALGQGPQFIFQYYEEEERQRGNFPDRFSGHQFPNYSSELNVNALLLGDSALYLCASSNLGAYEQYFGPGTRLTVT.